Listed below are T cell receptor beta chains from one sample, sequenced in a study of T-cell memory formation after mild COVID-19. TCRdb re-called the 5' RACE reads with MiXCR, one entry per CDR3 protein. The sample has roughly 300,000 distinct CDR3 sequences, around 8% seen once. Specimen: PBMCs or a T cell subset sorted from them (not recorded which). The receptors come from a man younger than 35 who had mild COVID-19 (a few samples of this study predate the infection). Cell type and time point are not known. CDR3s include the opening cysteine and the closing phenylalanine or tryptophan. The D gene is left open where the match is weak. Clone sizes are given selectively: once, few, many, or a class where the clone is expanded.

v_call: TRBV5-1
j_call: TRBJ2-1
d_call: NA
cdr3_length: 14
clone_size: few
cdr3_nt: TGCGCCAGCAGCTTGAAACAGGGCGACAATGAGCAGTTCTTC
cdr3_aa: CASSLKQGDNEQFF

v_call: TRBV20-1
j_call: TRBJ1-5
d_call: NA
cdr3_length: 13
clone_size: few
cdr3_nt: TGCAGTGCTAGAGCGTATAGCAATCAGCCCCAGCATTTT
cdr3_aa: CSARAYSNQPQHF

v_call: TRBV20-1
j_call: TRBJ2-3
d_call: NA
cdr3_length: 13
clone_size: NA
cdr3_nt: TGCAGTGCCTCGGCAAGAGGCGGGGATACGCAGTATTTT
cdr3_aa: CSASARGGDTQYF

v_call: TRBV27
j_call: TRBJ2-3
d_call: NA
cdr3_length: 11
clone_size: many
cdr3_nt: TGTGCCACGAGGATCACAGATACGCAGTATTTT
cdr3_aa: CATRITDTQYF

v_call: TRBV7-2
j_call: TRBJ1-3
d_call: NA
cdr3_length: 15
clone_size: NA
cdr3_nt: TGTGCCAGCAGCTTACAGGACCTCCAGCAAGAGGCCATATATTTT
cdr3_aa: CASSLQDLQQEAIYF

v_call: TRBV7-2
j_call: TRBJ2-2
d_call: NA
cdr3_length: 16
clone_size: NA
cdr3_nt: TGTGCCAGCAGCGGGGCGGCGACAGTGAACACCGGGGAGCTGTTTTTT
cdr3_aa: CASSGAATVNTGELFF

v_call: TRBV6-2/TRBV6-3
j_call: TRBJ1-1
d_call: NA
cdr3_length: 15
clone_size: NA
cdr3_nt: TGTGCCAGCAGTTCCAGCCGGGGGTTATACACTGAAGCTTTCTTT
cdr3_aa: CASSSSRGLYTEAFF

v_call: TRBV6-4
j_call: TRBJ2-2
d_call: TRBD1
cdr3_length: 17
clone_size: few
cdr3_nt: TGTGCCAGCAGTGACTCATCAGGGGGCGCGAACACCGGGGAGCTGTTTTTT
cdr3_aa: CASSDSSGGANTGELFF

v_call: TRBV18
j_call: TRBJ1-1
d_call: NA
cdr3_length: 15
clone_size: NA
cdr3_nt: TGTGCCAGCTCACCGTTCCGGGGGGTGGACACTGAAGCTTTCTTT
cdr3_aa: CASSPFRGVDTEAFF

v_call: TRBV4-1
j_call: TRBJ2-3
d_call: NA
cdr3_length: 16
clone_size: NA
cdr3_nt: TGCGCCAGCAGCCAAGAAACCCACACTAGCACAGATACGCAGTATTTT
cdr3_aa: CASSQETHTSTDTQYF

v_call: TRBV20-1
j_call: TRBJ2-1
d_call: TRBD2
cdr3_length: 13
clone_size: NA
cdr3_nt: TGCAGTGCTAGCCTAGCGGGGGACAATGAGCAGTTCTTC
cdr3_aa: CSASLAGDNEQFF

v_call: TRBV4-1
j_call: TRBJ2-5
d_call: TRBD1
cdr3_length: 16
clone_size: few
cdr3_nt: TGCGCCAGCAGCCAAGTTGTGACAGGGTTCGGGGAGACCCAGTACTTC
cdr3_aa: CASSQVVTGFGETQYF

v_call: TRBV24-1
j_call: TRBJ2-1
d_call: NA
cdr3_length: 14
clone_size: NA
cdr3_nt: TGTGCCACCAGTGACATGGGGGCGGGGAATGAGCAGTTCTTC
cdr3_aa: CATSDMGAGNEQFF

v_call: TRBV5-6
j_call: TRBJ2-3
d_call: NA
cdr3_length: 15
clone_size: NA
cdr3_nt: TGTGCCAGCAGTCCGAGGGTTCCAAGCACAGATACGCAGTATTTT
cdr3_aa: CASSPRVPSTDTQYF

v_call: TRBV12-3/TRBV12-4
j_call: TRBJ2-7
d_call: NA
cdr3_length: 14
clone_size: many
cdr3_nt: TGTGCCAGCCGTGCATCAGGGACATGGCAAGAGCAGTACTTC
cdr3_aa: CASRASGTWQEQYF

v_call: TRBV6-2/TRBV6-3
j_call: TRBJ2-7
d_call: NA
cdr3_length: 11
clone_size: many
cdr3_nt: TGTGCCAGCAGTCCCGCGTACGAGCAGTACTTC
cdr3_aa: CASSPAYEQYF

v_call: TRBV10-3
j_call: TRBJ1-1
d_call: TRBD1
cdr3_length: 16
clone_size: few
cdr3_nt: TGTGCCATCAGTGAGTCTGGGACAGGGGGCAACACTGAAGCTTTCTTT
cdr3_aa: CAISESGTGGNTEAFF

v_call: TRBV7-2
j_call: TRBJ2-7
d_call: NA
cdr3_length: 15
clone_size: few
cdr3_nt: TGTGCCAGCAGCCCAAGTCGCAGGGAGACCTACGAGCAGTACTTC
cdr3_aa: CASSPSRRETYEQYF

v_call: TRBV7-6
j_call: TRBJ1-4
d_call: NA
cdr3_length: 14
clone_size: few
cdr3_nt: TGTGCCAGCAGCTTAGACTCGTCGGGGGGCAAACTGTTTTTT
cdr3_aa: CASSLDSSGGKLFF

v_call: TRBV6-5
j_call: TRBJ1-2
d_call: NA
cdr3_length: 13
clone_size: few
cdr3_nt: TGTGCCAGCAGGCTATTAGGGAACTATGGCTACACCTTC
cdr3_aa: CASRLLGNYGYTF

v_call: TRBV4-1
j_call: TRBJ2-2
d_call: TRBD2
cdr3_length: 16
clone_size: few
cdr3_nt: TGCGCCAGCAGCCCTGACCGGGGGGTGAACACCGGGGAGCTGTTTTTT
cdr3_aa: CASSPDRGVNTGELFF

v_call: TRBV30
j_call: TRBJ2-2
d_call: TRBD1
cdr3_length: 15
clone_size: NA
cdr3_nt: TGTGCCTGTCAACCGGGACAGGGATATATCGGGGAGCTGTTTTTT
cdr3_aa: CACQPGQGYIGELFF

v_call: TRBV9
j_call: TRBJ1-1
d_call: TRBD1
cdr3_length: 16
clone_size: few
cdr3_nt: TGTGCCAGCAGCGTCGGGACAGGGGATCTCGGCACTGAAGCTTTCTTT
cdr3_aa: CASSVGTGDLGTEAFF

v_call: TRBV6-6
j_call: TRBJ2-5
d_call: NA
cdr3_length: 12
clone_size: few
cdr3_nt: TGTGCCAGCAGTTACATTCTCGAGACCCAGTACTTC
cdr3_aa: CASSYILETQYF

v_call: TRBV6-2/TRBV6-3
j_call: TRBJ2-3
d_call: NA
cdr3_length: 11
clone_size: many
cdr3_nt: TGTGCCAGCAGTTACTCGGATACGCAGTATTTT
cdr3_aa: CASSYSDTQYF

v_call: TRBV6-5
j_call: TRBJ2-1
d_call: NA
cdr3_length: 13
clone_size: many
cdr3_nt: TGTGCCAGCAGGCACGGACAGTACAATGAGCAGTTCTTC
cdr3_aa: CASRHGQYNEQFF

v_call: TRBV19
j_call: TRBJ1-1
d_call: TRBD1
cdr3_length: 13
clone_size: few
cdr3_nt: TGTGCCGGAGGGGGCGGAAGTGGGACTGAAGCTTTCTTT
cdr3_aa: CAGGGGSGTEAFF

v_call: TRBV6-6
j_call: TRBJ2-4
d_call: NA
cdr3_length: 17
clone_size: NA
cdr3_nt: TGTGCCAGCAGTTACTCTTGGGATATTTTGGCCAAAAACATTAAGTACTTC
cdr3_aa: CASSYSWDILAKNIKYF

v_call: TRBV5-1
j_call: TRBJ1-1
d_call: NA
cdr3_length: 15
clone_size: few
cdr3_nt: TGCGCCAGCAACCTAGGGGGGAAGAAGGGTCCTGAAGCTTTCTTT
cdr3_aa: CASNLGGKKGPEAFF

v_call: TRBV28
j_call: TRBJ2-5
d_call: TRBD1
cdr3_length: 16
clone_size: few
cdr3_nt: TGTGCCAGCAGTTTCGCGACAGGGCCCCAAGTGGAGACCCAGTACTTC
cdr3_aa: CASSFATGPQVETQYF

v_call: TRBV2
j_call: TRBJ2-5
d_call: NA
cdr3_length: 12
clone_size: NA
cdr3_nt: TGTGCCACCTATCTGGCCGTGGAGACCCAGTACTTC
cdr3_aa: CATYLAVETQYF

v_call: TRBV5-1
j_call: TRBJ2-2
d_call: TRBD2
cdr3_length: 15
clone_size: many
cdr3_nt: TGCGCCAGCAACCGGGACTCCCAGCGGGGCGGGGAGCTGTTTTTT
cdr3_aa: CASNRDSQRGGELFF

v_call: TRBV2
j_call: TRBJ1-5
d_call: NA
cdr3_length: 13
clone_size: NA
cdr3_nt: TGTGCCAGTCTACAGGAGGGCGGTCAGCCCCAGCATTTT
cdr3_aa: CASLQEGGQPQHF

v_call: TRBV5-1
j_call: TRBJ1-1
d_call: NA
cdr3_length: 15
clone_size: NA
cdr3_nt: TGCGCCAGCAGCCTCCAGGGAGCTTTGAACACTGAAGCTTTCTTT
cdr3_aa: CASSLQGALNTEAFF

v_call: TRBV20-1
j_call: TRBJ2-7
d_call: TRBD1
cdr3_length: 15
clone_size: NA
cdr3_nt: TGCAGTGCTAGCTTTTCCGGACAGGGCTCCTACGAGCAGTACTTC
cdr3_aa: CSASFSGQGSYEQYF

v_call: TRBV2
j_call: TRBJ2-3
d_call: NA
cdr3_length: 15
clone_size: few
cdr3_nt: TGTGCCAGCAGTGAGGGAAGCGGGCTCACAGATACGCAGTATTTT
cdr3_aa: CASSEGSGLTDTQYF

v_call: TRBV6-2/TRBV6-3
j_call: TRBJ2-1
d_call: NA
cdr3_length: 14
clone_size: many
cdr3_nt: TGTGCCAGCAGTTACTGGCTAGCCAGCAATGAGCAGTTCTTC
cdr3_aa: CASSYWLASNEQFF

v_call: TRBV7-3
j_call: TRBJ1-4
d_call: NA
cdr3_length: 13
clone_size: few
cdr3_nt: TGTGCCAGCAGCCCCGCGGTGGGGGAAAAACTGTTTTTT
cdr3_aa: CASSPAVGEKLFF

v_call: TRBV12-3/TRBV12-4
j_call: TRBJ1-2
d_call: NA
cdr3_length: 14
clone_size: many
cdr3_nt: TGTGCCAGCACCCGAGGGGGGCGCGTCTATGGCTACACCTTC
cdr3_aa: CASTRGGRVYGYTF

v_call: TRBV5-1
j_call: TRBJ2-7
d_call: TRBD1
cdr3_length: 14
clone_size: few
cdr3_nt: TGCGCCAGCAGCCAAGGACAGGGGATTTACGAGCAGTACTTC
cdr3_aa: CASSQGQGIYEQYF

v_call: TRBV12-3/TRBV12-4
j_call: TRBJ1-2
d_call: NA
cdr3_length: 16
clone_size: NA
cdr3_nt: TGTGCCAGCAGTTTCGAGGGAAGGGCGAGGGACTATGGCTACACCTTC
cdr3_aa: CASSFEGRARDYGYTF

v_call: TRBV18
j_call: TRBJ2-1
d_call: TRBD1
cdr3_length: 15
clone_size: NA
cdr3_nt: TGTGCCAGCTCACCATTACAGGGGAACTACAATGAGCAGTTCTTC
cdr3_aa: CASSPLQGNYNEQFF

v_call: TRBV6-2/TRBV6-3
j_call: TRBJ2-3
d_call: NA
cdr3_length: 16
clone_size: NA
cdr3_nt: TGTGCCAGCAGTTTCCTAGCCGGACTACGCACAGATACGCAGTATTTT
cdr3_aa: CASSFLAGLRTDTQYF

v_call: TRBV5-6
j_call: TRBJ2-3
d_call: NA
cdr3_length: 13
clone_size: NA
cdr3_nt: TGTGCCAGCAGTACGACAGGGAGGGATACGCAGTATTTT
cdr3_aa: CASSTTGRDTQYF

v_call: TRBV10-3
j_call: TRBJ2-3
d_call: NA
cdr3_length: 11
clone_size: few
cdr3_nt: TGTGCCATCAGGGTACAGGATACGCAGTATTTT
cdr3_aa: CAIRVQDTQYF

v_call: TRBV7-2
j_call: TRBJ2-5
d_call: NA
cdr3_length: 15
clone_size: NA
cdr3_nt: TGTGCCAGCAGCTTAAGGGGGGGCGCACCCGAGACCCAGTACTTC
cdr3_aa: CASSLRGGAPETQYF